The 20 T cell receptor beta chains listed next were all sequenced from one sample in a study of blood T cells in healthy people across ages. PCR was performed a second time for roughly 7 to 11 cycles using a sample-barcoded 5' primer and a J-beta primer mix. TCRdb reanalysed the 5' RACE reads using MiXCR and keeps one entry per CDR3 protein. Counted here are some 760,000 distinct CDR3 sequences, 20% to 25% occurring once; the ten biggest clones make up more than 3%. These data are also associated with another study on T cells of mothers and their children.

The source material was blood. Receptor source: a boy younger than 18 in good health.

There are a few counts of this clonotype. The CDR3: CASSSSGDLSYEQYF. The CDR3 DNA is TGCGCCAGCAGTTCATCAGGGGACCTTTCCTACGAGCAGTACTTC. V is TRBV5-1 and J is TRBJ2-7; weak D call: TRBD1 (6 bases). Trimming took off 5 bases at V and 1 base at J, with 16 bases between the two ends. Germline V gene data show CDR1 as SGHRS and CDR2 as YFSETQ. This CDR3 spans 15 amino acids.

This clonotype has just a few counts. The gene calls are TRBV7-2 and TRBJ1-6, with D possibly being TRBD1 (6 bases). Trimming left V 0 bases short and J 8 bases short, with 11 bases between. The length of the CDR3 is 15 residues. CDR1 is SGHTA and CDR2 is FQGNSA in the germline V gene. The CDR3 is CASSLAAQGYSPLHF. For the CDR3, the DNA is TGTGCCAGCAGCTTAGCGGCACAGGGATATTCACCCCTCCACTTT.

There are a few counts of this clonotype. The chain carries TRBV15 and TRBJ2-7, with 12 bases matching TRBD2. Matching the DNA end better, TRBJ2-1 makes the J call doubtful. Germline V CDR1 and CDR2: LNHNV, YYDKDF (reference sequence). This CDR3 spans 18 amino acids. The CDR3 DNA reads as TGTGCCACCAGCAGGGTGAAAACGACTAGCGGGAGTGTGAATGAGCAGTTCTTC. This gives the protein CATSRVKTTSGSVNEQFF.

This clonotype was observed a handful of times. V usage is TRBV20-1 and J usage is TRBJ2-7; D unclear. Trimming took off 3 bases at V and 3 bases at J, with 15 bases between the two ends. Looked up from germline, CDR1 is DFQATT and CDR2 is SNEGSKA (reference sequence). The CDR3 length is 14 residues. CDR3: CSASSAPISYEQYF. The CDR3 bases are TGCAGTGCTAGTTCGGCACCGATAAGCTACGAGCAGTACTTC.

The table lists this clonotype with many counts. The chain carries TRBV20-1 and TRBJ2-1, with 14 bases that match TRBD2. This CDR3 is 19 amino acids long. J was trimmed by 4 bases and V by 1 base; bases with no gene match: 12. From germline, CDR1 is DFQATT and CDR2 SNEGSKA (reference sequence). The chain's CDR3 is CSARVGTSGSGSLYNEQFF. The CDR3 DNA is TGCAGTGCTAGAGTAGGGACTAGCGGGAGTGGGTCCTTATACAATGAGCAGTTCTTC.

This rearrangement joins TRBV30 to TRBJ1-2; no clear D gene. CDR3 size: 9 residues. Per germline, CDR1 GTSNPN and CDR2 SVGIG (reference sequence). With 1 base removed from V and 8 bases from J, the gap between germline ends came to 2 bases. This CDR3 reads CAWSEGYTF. DNA for the CDR3: TGTGCCTGGAGTGAGGGCTACACCTTC.

There are a few counts of this clonotype. The V and J genes are TRBV7-6 and TRBJ2-2, with TRBD1 matching over 7 bases. With 2 bases clipped from V and 1 base from J, the junction kept 4 bases outside the gene matches. Per germline, CDR1 SGHVS and CDR2 FNYEAQ. The CDR3 consists of 16 residues. The CDR3, as DNA: TGTGCCAGCAGCTTATTTACAGGGGAGAACACCGGGGAGCTGTTTTTT. Protein sequence: CASSLFTGENTGELFF.

The rearrangement joins TRBV6-1 to TRBJ2-5; TRBD2 agrees at 12 bases. The CDR3 is 15 amino acids. J was trimmed by 6 bases and V by 6 bases; bases with no gene match: 8. Germline values: CDR1 MNHNS, CDR2 SASEGT. The CDR3 bases are TGTGCCAGCAGGACAACTAGCGGGGGGATAAAGACCCAGTACTTC. This translates into CASRTTSGGIKTQYF.

J is TRBJ2-1 and V is TRBV28; D perhaps matches TRBD2 (6 bases). Near its end, the DNA agrees better with TRBJ2-7, so the J call may be wrong. The CDR3 runs to 17 residues. CDR1 and CDR2 (germline): MDHEN, SYDVKM. Here the CDR3 DNA reads TGTGCCAGCAGCCGCCCCACGGTACTAGCTTACGCCTACGAGCAGTACTTC. Amino acid sequence: CASSRPTVLAYAYEQYF.

This clonotype was seen more than once but under ten times. The chain joins TRBV20-1 to TRBJ1-2; possibly TRBD1 for D (6 bases). From germline, CDR1 is DFQATT and CDR2 SNEGSKA (reference sequence). This CDR3 comprises 17 residues. V lost 1 base to trimming and J lost 3 bases, with 21 bases between them. In nucleotides, the CDR3 is TGCAGTGCTAGAGCCCCGACAGGCTACCCCAAACACTATGGCTACACCTTC. Translation gives CSARAPTGYPKHYGYTF.

This clonotype turned up a few times. The junction shows a germline mismatch at one end, possibly a read error. This chain connects TRBV7-3 to TRBJ2-1, with 10 nucleotides matching TRBD2. The CDR3 is made up of 15 amino acids. Germline V gene lookup returns CDR1 SGHTA and CDR2 FQGTGA. The CDR3 protein is CASSPIAGGYHEQFF. The CDR3 DNA reads TGTGCCAGCAGCCCAATAGCGGGAGGCTACCATGAGCAGTTCTTC.

The sample holds a few counts of this clonotype. The genes are TRBV29-1 and TRBJ2-1, with 7 nucleotides matching TRBD1. Judging by the DNA end, TRBJ2-7 fits better; the J call may be wrong. The germline CDR1 and CDR2 sequences are SQVTM and ANQGSEA. The CDR3 spans 14 residues. The CDR3, as DNA: TGCAGCGTCCCGACAGGGAATCAAGATAACGAGCAGTACTTC. Translation gives CSVPTGNQDNEQYF.

This clonotype came up a few times. The V and J genes are TRBV2 and TRBJ2-1; 9 bases match TRBD2. The CDR3 has 14 amino acids. Germline V gives CDR1 SNHLY, CDR2 FYNNEI. The V gene end was trimmed by 4 bases and the J gene end by 9 bases; junction bases not matched to a gene: 7. CDR3 loop: CASSVEGLAVEQFF. CDR3 coding DNA: TGTGCCAGCAGTGTGGAGGGACTAGCAGTTGAGCAGTTCTTC.

The chain joins TRBV7-8 to TRBJ2-7; a weak D match, TRBD2 (6 bases). With 2 bases removed from V and 5 bases from J, the gap between germline ends came to 16 bases. Germline lookup yields CDR1 SGHVS and CDR2 FQNEAQ. This CDR3 region has 15 residues. CDR3 loop: CASSLWRDLGDEQYF. For the CDR3, the DNA is TGTGCCAGCAGCTTATGGCGGGACTTAGGTGACGAGCAGTACTTC.

The chain uses TRBV20-1 and TRBJ1-1; unclear D gene. Deletions cut 6 bases from V and 5 bases from J, with 10 bases between. Germline V gene data show CDR1 as DFQATT and CDR2 as SNEGSKA (reference sequence). The CDR3 runs to 11 residues. The CDR3 region has the DNA TGCAGTGCGTATAGCGGGACTGAAGCTTTCTTT. This gives the protein CSAYSGTEAFF.

The sample holds a few counts of this clonotype. The chain links TRBV4-3 to TRBJ1-2; no firm D call. Germline-derived CDR1 and CDR2 are LGHNA and YSLEER. CDR3 length equals 13 residues. Trimming took off 1 base at V and 8 bases at J, with 11 bases between the two ends. The CDR3 region has the DNA TGCGCCAGCAGCCAAGTAGGCCTTCCGGGCTACACCTTC. Amino acid sequence: CASSQVGLPGYTF.

The chain employs TRBV6-6 and TRBJ1-5; TRBD1 agrees at 7 bases. V dropped 4 bases and J dropped 6; count of bases not matched to a gene: 6. The CDR3 has 14 amino acids. Germline values: CDR1 MNHNY, CDR2 SVGAGI (reference sequence). For the CDR3, the DNA is TGTGCCAGCAGTTCCGACAGGGTCGCTCAGCCCCAGCATTTT. Its protein is CASSSDRVAQPQHF.

This clonotype occurred once. This chain links TRBV5-4 with TRBJ2-3; tentative D call: TRBD2 (5 bases). With 4 bases removed from V and 1 base from J, the gap between germline ends came to 19 bases. Germline CDR1 is SGHNT and CDR2 is YYREEE (reference sequence). This CDR3 comprises 17 residues. CDR3 amino acids: CASSPPSGLARTDTQYF. The CDR3 DNA reads as TGTGCCAGCAGCCCCCCGTCGGGGTTGGCGCGCACAGATACGCAGTATTTT.

This CDR3 reads CATSLGGVAETQYF. Here the CDR3 DNA reads TGTGCCACCTCGCTGGGGGGGGTCGCAGAGACCCAGTACTTC. The chain links TRBV19 to TRBJ2-7, with 7 bases matching TRBD2. The J call may be faulty, since TRBJ2-5 better matches the DNA end. The CDR3 consists of 14 residues. In germline, CDR1 is LNHDA, CDR2 SQIVND (reference sequence).

This clonotype occurred a few times. This chain connects TRBV14 to TRBJ2-7; D not resolved. CDR3 length equals 15 residues. V was trimmed by 0 bases and J by 5 bases, leaving 14 bases between them. Germline lookup yields CDR1 SGHDN and CDR2 FVKESK. The chain's CDR3 is CASSQEMGLSDEQYF. CDR3 nucleotide sequence: TGTGCCAGCAGCCAAGAGATGGGCCTCTCTGACGAGCAGTACTTC.